This TCR beta chain appears in the sequencing data of a study of OX40 agonist ivuxolimab in advanced cancers. Study-level information: Partial responses were achieved by three patients, of whom one had hepatocellular carcinoma and two had cutaneous melanoma. The study's findings and limits: Several nonresponders also turned out to have low normalized T-cell clonal expansion. Dosing at 0.1 to 3.0 mg/kg was accompanied by clonal expansion of CD4+ and CD8+ blood T cells by week 6.

Points on this clone: Its antigen is not known.

The assay was immunoSEQ multiplex PCR, and TCRdb's table has in-frame clones only and misses some. The sample consists of tens of thousands of clones, about 89% of them appearing once. This CDR3 is built from 15 residues. The V end lost 4 bases, the J end lost 5 bases, and 18 bases lay between the germline ends. Germline CDR1 and CDR2: SGDLS and YYNGEE. The chain joins TRBV9 to TRBJ2-5; possibly TRBD1 for D (5 bases). Source: CD4+ or CD8+ T cells sorted from blood, taken in a trial of the OX40 agonist ivuxolimab. This TCR was recovered from an adult with an advanced solid tumor such as melanoma, head and neck, liver or kidney cancer. CDR3 in amino acids: CASSPRLQGAETQYF. The CDR3 DNA is TGTGCCAGCAGCCCCCGCCTTCAAGGGGCGGAGACCCAGTACTTC.